This T cell receptor beta chain originates from a study of kidney transplant recipient with SARS-CoV-2 infection. Each CDR3 protein is one row after TCRdb ran MiXCR on the reads. In the table there are roughly 230,000 distinct CDR3 sequences, 29% of which are singletons. V was shortened by 4 bases and J by 6 bases, with 10 bases between the two germline ends. The CDR3 is 12 amino acids. Germline loops: CDR1 SGHVS, CDR2 FNYEAQ. In this sample, this clonotype turned up many times. Sequences were derived from a blood sample, sampled at baseline and on day 111 from a kidney transplant recipient. V gene TRBV7-6 combines with J gene TRBJ2-7; D is uncertain. This receptor was obtained from a male patient between 25 and 40 years old who had COVID-19 and was a kidney transplant recipient. Some T cells may be provided by the graft donor. The CDR3 sequence is CASSSQDGEQYF. The CDR3 DNA reads as TGTGCCAGCAGCTCCCAGGACGGCGAGCAGTACTTC.